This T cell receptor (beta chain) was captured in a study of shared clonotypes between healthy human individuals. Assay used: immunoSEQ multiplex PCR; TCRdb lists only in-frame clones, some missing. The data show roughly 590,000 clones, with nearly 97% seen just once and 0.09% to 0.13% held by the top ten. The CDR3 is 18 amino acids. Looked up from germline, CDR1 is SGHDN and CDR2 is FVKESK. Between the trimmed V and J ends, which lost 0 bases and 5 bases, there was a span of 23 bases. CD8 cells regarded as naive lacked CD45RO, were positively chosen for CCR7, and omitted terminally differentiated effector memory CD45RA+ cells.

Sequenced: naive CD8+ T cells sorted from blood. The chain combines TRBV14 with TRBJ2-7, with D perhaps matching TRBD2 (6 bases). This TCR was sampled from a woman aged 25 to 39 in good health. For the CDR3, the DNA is TGTGCCAGCAGCCAAGATACCCATCTAGCGCGTTATTATAACGAGCAGTACTTC. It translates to CASSQDTHLARYYNEQYF.